These T cell receptor beta chains were read from a single sample in a study of glioma-infiltrating T cells after dendritic cell vaccination. Using immunoSEQ multiplex PCR, the repertoire was profiled, and TCRdb retains in-frame clones only, with some absent. Altogether 98,000 or so clones are present, less than 90% being singletons, with the ten largest covering approximately 5.5%. The sample consisted of blood, taken after dendritic cell vaccination. Receptor source: a human donor with glioblastoma. Both conserved end residues are trimmed from each CDR3. Each record gives: CDR3 length, clone size, V gene, CDR3 protein. Where a row states a size, it is once, few, many or the class of an expanded clone; other rows omit it.

length: 13; size: NA; V: TRBV6-1; CDR3: ASTWTREPQETQY
length: 9; size: NA; V: TRBV20-1; CDR3: SARPEGRAF
length: 16; size: NA; V: TRBV7-9; CDR3: ASSLYSGTGGLLYGYT
length: 13; size: NA; V: TRBV27; CDR3: ASRPQGRVNSPLH
length: 12; size: NA; V: TRBV28; CDR3: ASIGQGPYQPQH
length: 16; size: NA; V: TRBV7-3; CDR3: ASSPQPGQPLVDYGYT
length: 12; size: few; V: TRBV6-1; CDR3: ASSVSTGGHEQF
length: 13; size: NA; V: TRBV15; CDR3: ATSPRIDSGDEQF
length: 14; size: NA; V: TRBV4-1; CDR3: ASSHAAGVSSNEQF
length: 12; size: NA; V: TRBV5-1; CDR3: ASRTTGTSYGYT
length: 14; size: NA; V: TRBV7-9; CDR3: ASSLIAGAGTDTQY
length: 13; size: NA; V: TRBV6-5; CDR3: ASRGLAGGNNEQF
length: 9; size: NA; V: TRBV10-2; CDR3: ASSERETQY
length: 11; size: NA; V: TRBV5-1; CDR3: ASSLAGNTEAF
length: 11; size: NA; V: TRBV29-1; CDR3: SVYRSLNEKLF
length: 12; size: NA; V: TRBV6-5; CDR3: ASSPPFLSTEAF
length: 13; size: NA; V: TRBV18; CDR3: ASSPARAENTEAF
length: 12; size: NA; V: TRBV6-1; CDR3: ASRDRQGSYEQY
length: 15; size: NA; V: TRBV7-2; CDR3: ASSNPYRLGRGNEQF
length: 11; size: NA; V: TRBV27; CDR3: ASKRQGAYEQY
length: 14; size: NA; V: TRBV18; CDR3: ASSPLGTGIQETQY
length: 11; size: few; V: TRBV14; CDR3: ASSPITGIGYT
length: 14; size: NA; V: TRBV9; CDR3: ASSLITSGGTDTQY
length: 13; size: once; V: TRBV12-5; CDR3: ASGLGTGVFNEQF
length: 10; size: NA; V: TRBV10-3; CDR3: AITGTGREQY
length: 14; size: few; V: TRBV28; CDR3: ASSSAPGRSSYEQY
length: 14; size: NA; V: TRBV6-1; CDR3: ASSDDRVDTNTEAF
length: 11; size: medium-sized; V: TRBV5-8; CDR3: ASSLRLDTEAF
length: 13; size: NA; V: TRBV5-1; CDR3: ASSLGTQSNYGYT
length: 16; size: few; V: TRBV23-1; CDR3: ARVAGGSSGLRNTEAF
length: 13; size: NA; V: TRBV5-1; CDR3: ASSLGGRAYNEQF
length: 12; size: NA; V: TRBV2; CDR3: ASIHERGGREQY
length: 13; size: NA; V: TRBV6-5; CDR3: ASSLDAAHERGYT
length: 14; size: NA; V: TRBV30; CDR3: AWSVSPSGAYNEQF
length: 14; size: NA; V: TRBV30; CDR3: AWSVRPGGSSYEQY
length: 14; size: NA; V: TRBV18; CDR3: ASSPRQGSGGLEQY
length: 10; size: NA; V: TRBV28; CDR3: ASSLGGGPQH
length: 11; size: NA; V: TRBV5-4; CDR3: ASSLDSTYEQY
length: 12; size: few; V: TRBV6-5; CDR3: ASSERGSYYGYT
length: 10; size: NA; V: TRBV27; CDR3: ASSVGGETQY
length: 11; size: few; V: TRBV30; CDR3: AWTLNRVYGYT
length: 14; size: NA; V: TRBV7-8; CDR3: ASSLAITSGSYEQY
length: 13; size: NA; V: TRBV30; CDR3: AWSVGIAGGHEQF
length: 13; size: NA; V: TRBV7-9; CDR3: ASSLEGQLNTEAF
length: 15; size: NA; V: TRBV2; CDR3: ASSWETSGRMAHEQF
length: 12; size: once; V: TRBV27; CDR3: ASSGTGGDEKLF
length: 12; size: once; V: TRBV28; CDR3: ASSPRQNTGELF
length: 10; size: NA; V: TRBV5-1; CDR3: ASSDSPYEQY
length: 13; size: NA; V: TRBV5-4; CDR3: ASSLDGLARETQY
length: 13; size: NA; V: TRBV7-8; CDR3: ASSLDTGSRDTQY
length: 14; size: NA; V: TRBV4-1; CDR3: ASSQDSYGQPYGYT
length: 12; size: NA; V: TRBV5-4; CDR3: ASSSQGRNTEAF
length: 14; size: NA; V: TRBV5-4; CDR3: ASSLAIRDSGNTIY
length: 16; size: few; V: TRBV10-2; CDR3: ASTPGGPARLFFDEQY
length: 11; size: NA; V: TRBV29-1; CDR3: SVEQGQGGTQY
length: 13; size: NA; V: TRBV18; CDR3: ASSPSSRANEKLF
length: 13; size: NA; V: TRBV5-4; CDR3: ASSLETGRNTEAF
length: 15; size: NA; V: TRBV27; CDR3: ASSPGTSGRAYNEQF